This T cell receptor (beta chain) emerged from a study of CD8+CD57+ T cells in acquired aplastic anemia. Overall study: DNA per sorted CD4+ or CD8+ sample ranged about 0.19 to 30 ug, averaging about 2.9 ug. An average of roughly 10 million reads for CD4+ cells was obtained from healthy donors.

Study conclusions and caveats: Almost 30 sequences, all CD8+ CDR3, were shared between patients and controls. Simpson's diversity of CD8+ cells was not significantly different in patients compared with controls.

J was trimmed by 6 bases and V by 5 bases; bases with no gene match: 9. The germline V gene has CDR1 LNHNV and CDR2 YYDKDF (reference sequence). The CDR3 contains 14 residues. According to the study, genomic DNA was the template for TCR beta VDJ and CDR3 profiling. TCRdb fed the reads into MiXCR, producing one record per CDR3 protein. This sample has roughly 170,000 distinct CDR3 sequences, with about 60% found just once. Ten or more counts support this clonotype. Its matching antigen is unknown. Material for sequencing was sorted CD4+, CD8+, or CD8+CD57+ T cells (not recorded which) from PBMCs. This clonotype was obtained from a human donor in good health. The V gene is TRBV15, the J gene TRBJ2-7, with 8 bases matching TRBD2. CDR3 nucleotides: TGTGCCACCAGCGCGGGACTAGAAAGTGGCGAGCAGTACTTC. Translated: CATSAGLESGEQYF.